The clone carrying this TCR beta chain was recorded a few times. As yet, its antigen is unknown. It was 5'RACE with constant-segment primers that produced the TCR alpha and TCR beta cDNA libraries, which carried sample barcodes and UMIs. Each CDR3 protein is one row after TCRdb ran MiXCR on the 5' RACE reads. Counted here are roughly 340,000 distinct CDR3 sequences, 20% to 25% occurring once; the ten biggest clones make up around 23%. This entry belongs to a study of T-cell memory formation after mild COVID-19. Overall study context: Largely donor-specific TCR clusters were found. Whole-study results and caveats: The appearance of some responding clones in pre-infection memory suggested that cross-reactive memory joined.

The CDR3 contains 13 residues. Deletions cut 4 bases from V and 6 bases from J, with 10 bases between. The germline V gene has CDR1 SGDLS and CDR2 YYNGEE. The source of this sequence is a man aged 18 to 29 who had mild COVID-19 (a few samples of this study predate the infection). Cell type and time point are not known. Sequenced input: PBMCs or a T cell subset sorted from them (not recorded which). V is TRBV9 and J is TRBJ2-2; possible D gene TRBD2, 5 bases. The CDR3 nucleotides are TGTGCCAGCAGCCCCCACGGGGCCGGGGAGCTGTTTTTT. Its protein product is CASSPHGAGELFF.